This T cell receptor (beta chain) was obtained from a study of beta chain features in type 1 diabetes. Study in general: Examination spanned roughly 110 million sorted cells from all samples.

Study results and limitations: In type 1 diabetes patients, VDJ junctions had fewer insertions; deletions at these junctions were more frequent. Moderate yet significant TCRB CDR3 shortening was seen in Type 1 diabetes patients in all four CD4+ subsets.

The study reverse transcribed the entire isolated RNA, so it sequenced expressed TCRB transcripts. TCRdb keeps only in-frame clones here, not all; method: immunoSEQ multiplex PCR. The data contain 350,000 to 450,000 clones, roughly 16% of them singletons. CDR3 length: 22 amino acids. V shed 8 bases and J 4 bases; nucleotides not matched to a gene: 24. Germline lookup yields CDR1 MDHEN and CDR2 SYDVKM. This clone was seen more than once but under ten times. Antigen: not known. Donors contributed one heparinised blood draw apiece, averaging approximately 0.12 L. The chain combines TRBV28 with TRBJ2-2; the match to TRBD2 covers 14 bases. The source is a woman under 30 in good health. The sample consisted of naive CD4+ T cells from blood. CDR3 bases: TGTGCCAGCCCCCGGGGCAGAAAATCCGGGACTAGCGGGAGAAGGGGCACCGGGGAGCTGTTTTTT. It encodes CASPRGRKSGTSGRRGTGELFF.